The rows below give T cell receptor beta chains drawn from one sample of a study of blood T cell repertoires in COVID-19. The data were produced by immunoSEQ multiplex PCR, yet TCRdb's version contains in-frame clones alone and is incomplete. This sample has 200,000 to 250,000 clones; 70% to 90% occur once, and the top ten carry 3.8%. The material sequenced was PBMCs or T cells enriched from blood (not recorded which). The receptors derive from a woman aged 40 to 50 with acute COVID-19. Both conserved end residues are part of each CDR3. A D gene is named only where the DNA matches it firmly. Expanded clones are given a class, and other clones once, few, many or no size at all.

clone size: .; CDR3 length: 15; D gene: .; V gene: TRBV6-2/TRBV6-3; J gene: TRBJ1-5; CDR3 protein: CASSYSRQALRPQHF; CDR3 DNA: TGTGCCAGCAGTTACTCGAGACAGGCCTTGAGGCCCCAGCATTTT
clone size: .; CDR3 length: 13; D gene: .; V gene: TRBV7-8; J gene: TRBJ2-2; CDR3 protein: CASSPSNTGELFF; CDR3 DNA: TGTGCCAGCAGTCCATCGAACACCGGGGAGCTGTTTTTT
clone size: .; CDR3 length: 14; D gene: TRBD1; V gene: TRBV28; J gene: TRBJ1-1; CDR3 protein: CASRTGGAVTEAFF; CDR3 DNA: TGTGCCAGCAGGACAGGGGGCGCGGTCACTGAAGCTTTCTTT
clone size: .; CDR3 length: 13; D gene: .; V gene: TRBV9; J gene: TRBJ2-2; CDR3 protein: CASSVSYTGELFF; CDR3 DNA: TGTGCCAGCAGCGTAAGCTACACCGGGGAGCTGTTTTTT
clone size: .; CDR3 length: 15; D gene: .; V gene: TRBV7-2; J gene: TRBJ1-1; CDR3 protein: CASSPRKGKNTEAFF; CDR3 DNA: TGTGCCAGCAGCCCGAGGAAGGGGAAGAACACTGAAGCTTTCTTT
clone size: .; CDR3 length: 15; D gene: TRBD1; V gene: TRBV6-2/TRBV6-3; J gene: TRBJ2-7; CDR3 protein: CASSADRGLAAEQYF; CDR3 DNA: TGTGCCAGCAGTGCGGACAGGGGACTTGCTGCCGAGCAGTACTTC
clone size: .; CDR3 length: 15; D gene: .; V gene: TRBV28; J gene: TRBJ2-2; CDR3 protein: CASSPPTGNTGELFF; CDR3 DNA: TGTGCCAGCAGTCCCCCAACAGGGAACACCGGGGAGCTGTTTTTT
clone size: .; CDR3 length: 14; D gene: .; V gene: TRBV28; J gene: TRBJ2-7; CDR3 protein: CASSITGSPYEQYF; CDR3 DNA: TGTGCCAGCAGTATTACAGGGAGCCCCTACGAGCAGTACTTC
clone size: few; CDR3 length: 14; D gene: .; V gene: TRBV5-1; J gene: TRBJ1-6; CDR3 protein: CASSLGQKNSPLHF; CDR3 DNA: TGCGCCAGCAGCTTGGGGCAGAAGAATTCACCCCTCCACTTT
clone size: .; CDR3 length: 16; D gene: TRBD1; V gene: TRBV3-1/TRBV3-2; J gene: TRBJ2-7; CDR3 protein: CASSLHPGTGGYEQYF; CDR3 DNA: TGTGCCAGCAGCCTCCACCCAGGGACAGGGGGCTACGAGCAGTACTTC
clone size: few; CDR3 length: 15; D gene: .; V gene: TRBV7-6; J gene: TRBJ1-1; CDR3 protein: CASSFPLQVNTEAFF; CDR3 DNA: TGTGCCAGCAGCTTTCCCTTACAGGTTAACACTGAAGCTTTCTTT
clone size: .; CDR3 length: 15; D gene: TRBD1; V gene: TRBV7-9; J gene: TRBJ2-7; CDR3 protein: CASSHPRGQVDEQYF; CDR3 DNA: TGTGCCAGCAGCCATCCCAGGGGACAGGTCGACGAGCAGTACTTC
clone size: .; CDR3 length: 12; D gene: TRBD2; V gene: TRBV19; J gene: TRBJ2-1; CDR3 protein: CASGDYYNEQFF; CDR3 DNA: TGTGCCTCTGGGGACTATTACAATGAGCAGTTCTTC
clone size: .; CDR3 length: 14; D gene: TRBD1; V gene: TRBV18; J gene: TRBJ2-7; CDR3 protein: CASSLDRGPYEQYF; CDR3 DNA: TGTGCCAGCTCACTCGACAGGGGTCCCTACGAGCAGTACTTC
clone size: .; CDR3 length: 17; D gene: .; V gene: TRBV11-3; J gene: TRBJ1-3; CDR3 protein: CASSLEGGLLSGNTIYF; CDR3 DNA: TGTGCCAGCAGCTTAGAGGGAGGGCTCCTCTCTGGAAACACCATATATTTT
clone size: .; CDR3 length: 13; D gene: .; V gene: TRBV12-3/TRBV12-4; J gene: TRBJ1-3; CDR3 protein: CASTSRGGRDVAF; CDR3 DNA: TGTGCCAGCACATCAAGAGGGGGTAGGGACGTCGCCTTT
clone size: .; CDR3 length: 18; D gene: .; V gene: TRBV24-1; J gene: TRBJ1-5; CDR3 protein: CATSLLLEDGRSNQPQHF; CDR3 DNA: TGTGCCACCAGTCTACTCCTGGAGGACGGGAGAAGCAATCAGCCCCAGCATTTT
clone size: .; CDR3 length: 13; D gene: TRBD2; V gene: TRBV28; J gene: TRBJ2-1; CDR3 protein: CASSRASGTEQFF; CDR3 DNA: TGTGCCAGCAGTCGAGCTAGCGGGACCGAGCAGTTCTTC
clone size: .; CDR3 length: 14; D gene: .; V gene: TRBV28; J gene: TRBJ2-3; CDR3 protein: CASRSWEYGDTQYF; CDR3 DNA: TGTGCCAGCAGATCGTGGGAGTACGGAGATACGCAGTATTTT
clone size: .; CDR3 length: 14; D gene: .; V gene: TRBV6-5; J gene: TRBJ1-1; CDR3 protein: CASSSAGDRTEAFF; CDR3 DNA: TGTGCCAGCAGTTCGGCAGGGGATCGGACTGAAGCTTTCTTT
clone size: .; CDR3 length: 22; D gene: TRBD1; V gene: TRBV28; J gene: TRBJ2-3; CDR3 protein: CASSLSLPNTGGTTGSTDTQYF; CDR3 DNA: TGTGCCAGCAGTTTATCACTCCCCAACACAGGGGGGACCACGGGGAGCACAGATACGCAGTATTTT
clone size: .; CDR3 length: 15; D gene: TRBD2; V gene: TRBV18; J gene: TRBJ2-7; CDR3 protein: CASSPRAGAPYEQYF; CDR3 DNA: TGTGCCAGCTCACCCCGCGCGGGAGCCCCCTACGAGCAGTACTTC
clone size: once; CDR3 length: 13; D gene: .; V gene: TRBV29-1; J gene: TRBJ2-7; CDR3 protein: CSVEMQGRREQYF; CDR3 DNA: TGCAGCGTTGAAATGCAGGGTAGGCGCGAGCAGTACTTC
clone size: .; CDR3 length: 14; D gene: .; V gene: TRBV5-1; J gene: TRBJ2-2; CDR3 protein: CASSSGQNTGELFF; CDR3 DNA: TGCGCCAGCAGCTCGGGACAGAACACCGGGGAGCTGTTTTTT
clone size: .; CDR3 length: 15; D gene: TRBD1; V gene: TRBV6-5; J gene: TRBJ2-3; CDR3 protein: CASSYRDRVTDTQYF; CDR3 DNA: TGTGCCAGCAGTTACCGGGACAGGGTCACAGATACGCAGTATTTT
clone size: .; CDR3 length: 14; D gene: .; V gene: TRBV19; J gene: TRBJ2-1; CDR3 protein: CASRITRAVGEQFF; CDR3 DNA: TGTGCCAGTCGGATTACTAGAGCTGTCGGTGAGCAGTTCTTC
clone size: .; CDR3 length: 12; D gene: .; V gene: TRBV11-2; J gene: TRBJ2-7; CDR3 protein: CASSLDRYEQYF; CDR3 DNA: TGTGCCAGCAGCTTAGACAGGTACGAGCAGTACTTC
clone size: .; CDR3 length: 15; D gene: TRBD2; V gene: TRBV2; J gene: TRBJ2-5; CDR3 protein: CASSDKGLAGETQYF; CDR3 DNA: TGTGCCAGCAGTGATAAGGGACTAGCTGGAGAGACCCAGTACTTC
clone size: .; CDR3 length: 16; D gene: .; V gene: TRBV27; J gene: TRBJ2-2; CDR3 protein: CASSLSMQEGTGELFF; CDR3 DNA: TGTGCCAGCAGTTTATCGATGCAGGAAGGAACCGGGGAGCTGTTTTTT
clone size: few; CDR3 length: 13; D gene: .; V gene: TRBV12-3/TRBV12-4; J gene: TRBJ2-4; CDR3 protein: CASSQNRWNIQYF; CDR3 DNA: TGTGCCAGCAGTCAAAACAGGTGGAACATTCAGTACTTC
clone size: .; CDR3 length: 16; D gene: .; V gene: TRBV9; J gene: TRBJ2-1; CDR3 protein: CASSQEGDPVNNEQFF; CDR3 DNA: TGTGCCAGCAGCCAAGAGGGAGACCCCGTAAACAATGAGCAGTTCTTC
clone size: .; CDR3 length: 16; D gene: TRBD2; V gene: TRBV28; J gene: TRBJ2-5; CDR3 protein: CASSLRTSGSQETQYF; CDR3 DNA: TGTGCCAGCAGTTTAAGGACTAGCGGGAGCCAAGAGACCCAGTACTTC
clone size: .; CDR3 length: 15; D gene: .; V gene: TRBV7-9; J gene: TRBJ2-5; CDR3 protein: CASSLGQGRQETQYF; CDR3 DNA: TGTGCCAGCAGCTTAGGTCAGGGCAGACAAGAGACCCAGTACTTC
clone size: .; CDR3 length: 15; D gene: TRBD2; V gene: TRBV11-2; J gene: TRBJ2-1; CDR3 protein: CASSFAAGGGNEQFF; CDR3 DNA: TGTGCCAGCAGCTTCGCGGCGGGCGGGGGGAATGAGCAGTTCTTC
clone size: .; CDR3 length: 13; D gene: .; V gene: TRBV5-1; J gene: TRBJ2-1; CDR3 protein: CASSGQVSNEQFF; CDR3 DNA: TGCGCCAGCAGCGGACAAGTAAGCAATGAGCAGTTCTTC
clone size: .; CDR3 length: 14; D gene: .; V gene: TRBV27; J gene: TRBJ2-5; CDR3 protein: CASSFTTAGETQYF; CDR3 DNA: TGTGCCAGCAGTTTTACCACGGCGGGAGAGACCCAGTACTTC
clone size: .; CDR3 length: 14; D gene: TRBD1; V gene: TRBV7-7; J gene: TRBJ2-5; CDR3 protein: CASSPNKGAETQYF; CDR3 DNA: TGTGCCAGCAGCCCGAACAAGGGGGCAGAGACCCAGTACTTC
clone size: .; CDR3 length: 16; D gene: TRBD1; V gene: TRBV7-9; J gene: TRBJ1-2; CDR3 protein: CASSLVTGQGTYGYTF; CDR3 DNA: TGTGCCAGCAGCTTAGTTACAGGACAGGGGACTTATGGCTACACCTTC
clone size: .; CDR3 length: 15; D gene: TRBD2; V gene: TRBV9; J gene: TRBJ2-3; CDR3 protein: CASSVVAGLADTQYF; CDR3 DNA: TGTGCCAGCAGCGTAGTAGCGGGATTAGCAGATACGCAGTATTTT
clone size: .; CDR3 length: 15; D gene: .; V gene: TRBV25-1; J gene: TRBJ2-5; CDR3 protein: CASSDWSGLKETQYF; CDR3 DNA: TGTGCCAGCAGTGACTGGAGCGGCCTTAAGGAGACCCAGTACTTC